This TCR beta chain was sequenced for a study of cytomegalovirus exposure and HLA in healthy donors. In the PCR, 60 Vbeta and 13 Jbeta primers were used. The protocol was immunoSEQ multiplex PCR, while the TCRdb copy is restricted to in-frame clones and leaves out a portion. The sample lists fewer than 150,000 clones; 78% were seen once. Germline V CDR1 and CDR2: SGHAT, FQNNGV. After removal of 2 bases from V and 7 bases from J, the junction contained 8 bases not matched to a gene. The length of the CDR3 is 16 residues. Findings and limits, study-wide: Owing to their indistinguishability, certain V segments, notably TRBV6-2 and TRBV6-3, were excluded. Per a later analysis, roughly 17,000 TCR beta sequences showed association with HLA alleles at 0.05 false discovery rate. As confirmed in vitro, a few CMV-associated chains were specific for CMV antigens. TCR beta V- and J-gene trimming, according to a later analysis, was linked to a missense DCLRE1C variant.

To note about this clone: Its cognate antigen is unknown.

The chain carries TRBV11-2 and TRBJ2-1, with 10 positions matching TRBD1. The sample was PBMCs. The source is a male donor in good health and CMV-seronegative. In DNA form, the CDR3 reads TGTGCCAGCAGCTTAATTCGGGGACAGGGGCCGAATGAGCAGTTCTTC. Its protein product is CASSLIRGQGPNEQFF.